This T cell receptor (beta chain) was captured by sequencing in a study of T-cell memory formation after mild COVID-19. Trimming took 5 bases from V and 1 from J, leaving 8 bases between them. Germline V gene lookup returns CDR1 SQVTM and CDR2 ANQGSEA. This CDR3 region has 12 residues. It was 5'RACE with constant-segment primers that produced the TCR alpha and TCR beta cDNA libraries, which carried sample barcodes and UMIs. Via MiXCR, TCRdb re-called the 5' RACE reads, giving one row per CDR3 protein. This sample has 65,000 to 90,000 distinct CDR3 sequences; approximately 15% occur once, and the top ten carry 31%. This clonotype was observed a few times.

This clonotype originated in an adult woman who had mild COVID-19 (a few samples of this study predate the infection). Cell type and time point are not known. Sequencing was performed on PBMCs or a T cell subset sorted from them (not recorded which). The gene calls are TRBV29-1 and TRBJ1-1; the D is unclear. This chain's CDR3 is CSVKTPNTEAFF. CDR3 nucleotides: TGCAGCGTTAAAACACCGAACACTGAAGCTTTCTTT.